These 25 T cell receptor beta chains share one sample of origin, sequenced in a study of T cell changes during pregnancy in multiple sclerosis. The protocol was immunoSEQ multiplex PCR, while the TCRdb copy is restricted to in-frame clones and leaves out a portion. The sample lists 100,000 or so clones; about 93% were seen once. The sample was peripheral blood, taken in the first trimester of pregnancy. Receptors were obtained from a female donor with multiple sclerosis, enrolled in a pregnancy study.

The J gene is TRBJ2-2, the V gene TRBV11-2; 8 nucleotides align to TRBD2. With V trimmed by 8 bases and J by 5 bases, 10 bases remained unmatched. The CDR3 has 15 residues. Germline V CDR1 and CDR2: SGHAT, FQNNGV. The CDR3 nucleotides are TGTGCCAGCTCGCCCTCCGGGGGGGGAACCGGGGAGCTGTTTTTT. It specifies CASSPSGGGTGELFF.

CDR3 DNA: TGTGCCAGCAGTAACAGGGATTTAGGGGAGTCACCCCTCCACTTT. Translated: CASSNRDLGESPLHF. The chain combines TRBV6-5 with TRBJ1-6; possible D gene TRBD1, 6 bases. The CDR3 loop spans 15 amino acids. Trimming stripped 5 bases from V and 10 bases from J, with 18 bases between. Germline lookup yields CDR1 MNHEY and CDR2 SVGAGI.

The chain carries TRBV6-5 and TRBJ1-6; D is unresolved. The CDR3 has 13 amino acids. Trimming shortened V by 8 bases and J by 4 bases, and 9 bases separated the two germline ends. Germline CDR1 and CDR2: MNHEY and SVGAGI. The CDR3 region is CASGRDYNSPLHF. Here the CDR3 DNA reads TGTGCCAGCGGGAGGGATTATAATTCACCCCTCCACTTT.

The CDR3 DNA is TGTCCAGTGGACCCCTGGGGAGGCAGGACCGAAAATTCACCCCTCCACTTT. Protein product: CPVDPWGGRTENSPLHF. The chain couples TRBV7-7 to TRBJ1-6, with no clear D. Germline V lookup: CDR1 SSHAT, CDR2 FNYEAQ (reference sequence). This CDR3 has 17 residues.

The V call is TRBV5-1, the J call TRBJ1-1, with 9 bases aligning to TRBD1. The CDR3 is 16 amino acids. V was clipped by 3 bases and J by 0 bases; unmatched bases: 6. CDR1 is SGHRS and CDR2 is YFSETQ in the germline V gene. In nucleotides, the CDR3 is TGCGCCAGCAGCTCCTGGACAGGGGCGTTGAACACTGAAGCTTTCTTT. This codes for CASSSWTGALNTEAFF. Full variable domain (rest looked up from reference TRBV5-1 and TRBJ1-1): KAGVTQTPRYLIKTRGQQVTLSCSPISGHRSVSWYQQTPGQGLQFLFEYFSETQRNKGNFPGRFSGRQFSNSRSEMNVSTLELGDSALYLCASSSWTGALNTEAFFGQGTRLTVV.

The chain employs TRBV7-3 and TRBJ1-1; D gene ambiguous. The length of the CDR3 is 13 residues. V was shortened by 2 bases and J by 3 bases, with 7 bases between the two germline ends. Germline-derived CDR1 and CDR2 are SGHTA and FQGTGA. CDR3 in DNA: TGTGCCAGCAGCTTACTCCGTGACACTGAAGCTTTCTTT. Its protein is CASSLLRDTEAFF.

This clone is classed as medium-sized. This sequence joins TRBV1 and TRBJ2-7; the table's D gene call, TRBD2, was not cross checked with the DNA. TRBV1 represents a pseudogene. The CDR3 totals 15 residues. The CDR3 sequence: CTEPTLAGGNYEQYF. The CDR3 bases are TGCACCGAACCCACCTTAGCGGGGGGAAACTACGAGCAGTACTTC.

This clone was seen a handful of times. This chain joins TRBV2 and TRBJ2-7, with D possibly being TRBD1 (6 bases). The CDR3 has 11 residues. V gave up 10 bases and J gave up 5 bases, with 12 bases separating them. Germline lookup yields CDR1 SNHLY and CDR2 FYNNEI. CDR3 DNA: TGTGCCACCACAGGGAGCCACGAGCAGTACTTC. It translates to CATTGSHEQYF. The full variable domain, completed using reference TRBV2 and TRBJ2-7, is EPEVTQTPSHQVTQMGQEVILRCVPISNHLYFYWYRQILGQKVEFLVSFYNNEISEKSEIFDDQFSVERPDGSNFTLKIRSTKLEDSAMYFCATTGSHEQYFGPGTRLTVT.

The chain recombines TRBV7-3 with TRBJ2-3; D gene unclear. Trimming left V 7 bases short and J 3 bases short, with 11 bases between. The CDR3 has 13 amino acids. The germline V gene has CDR1 SGHTA and CDR2 FQGTGA. The CDR3 here is CASTLNPTDTQYF. The CDR3, as DNA: TGTGCCAGCACCCTTAATCCGACAGATACGCAGTATTTT. Supplemented by reference TRBV7-3 and TRBJ2-3, the full variable domain reads GAGVSQTPSNKVTEKGKYVELRCDPISGHTALYWYRQSLGQGPEFLIYFQGTGAADDSGLPNDRFFAVRPEGSVSTLKIQRTERGDSAVYLCASTLNPTDTQYFGPGTRLTVL.

This chain links TRBV9 with TRBJ2-2; TRBD2 might be the D (5 bases). CDR1 and CDR2 (germline): SGDLS, YYNGEE. The CDR3 extends over 18 amino acids. V gave up 3 bases and J gave up 0 bases, with 18 bases separating them. The chain's CDR3 is CASSAHLRGGPNTGELFF. The DNA for the CDR3 is TGTGCCAGCAGCGCCCACCTCCGGGGTGGCCCGAACACCGGGGAGCTGTTTTTT.

The J gene is TRBJ1-3, the V gene TRBV19, with D unresolved. The CDR3 is 14 amino acids. Germline V gene lookup returns CDR1 LNHDA and CDR2 SQIVND (reference sequence). V was clipped by 6 bases and J by 4 bases, with 13 bases between them. The CDR3 region is CASSLPDWGNTIYF. The CDR3 DNA follows: TGTGCCAGTAGCCTGCCCGACTGGGGAAACACCATATATTTT.

This chain uses TRBV2 with TRBJ2-1; TRBD1 matches at 7 bases. CDR1 is SNHLY and CDR2 is FYNNEI in the germline V gene. The CDR3 spans 13 residues. The ends lost 11 bases at V and 7 bases at J; junction bases unmatched: 11. The CDR3 nucleotides are TGTGCCTCCCGGGACAGAGGATCGAATGAGCAGTTCTTC. Translated, it gives CASRDRGSNEQFF.

This clone appeared once. The gene calls are TRBV7-6 and TRBJ2-7; 8 bases agree with TRBD1. CDR3 length: 15 residues. The germline gives CDR1 SGHVS, CDR2 FNYEAQ. The V and J ends lost 2 bases and 4 bases, in that order; junction bases with no gene match: 7. The CDR3 region has the DNA TGTGCCAGCAGCTTATATAGAGACAGGGGTTACGAGCAGTACTTC. Its protein product is CASSLYRDRGYEQYF. Full variable domain (missing parts from reference TRBV7-6 and TRBJ2-7): GAGVSQSPRYKVTKRGQDVALRCDPISGHVSLYWYRQALGQGPEFLTYFNYEAQQDKSGLPNDRFSAERPEGSISTLTIQRTEQRDSAMYRCASSLYRDRGYEQYFGPGTRLTVT.

J is TRBJ2-7 and V is TRBV6-1; D unresolved. CDR3 length: 14 amino acids. Deletions cut 6 bases from V and 3 bases from J, with 15 bases between. From germline, CDR1 is MNHNS and CDR2 SASEGT. CDR3 DNA sequence: TGTGCCAGCAGCAGACCCGGAAGGAGCTACGAGCAGTACTTC. It encodes CASSRPGRSYEQYF.

The chain combines TRBV10-3 with TRBJ2-1, with 8 bases aligning to TRBD1. This CDR3 is built from 18 residues. Germline-derived CDR1 and CDR2 are ENHRY and SYGVKD. V trimming: 0 bases; J trimming: 4 bases; junction bases outside the gene matches: 11. The CDR3, as DNA: TGTGCCATCAGTGAGTCGGGGACAGGCCTACATCCATACAATGAGCAGTTCTTC. Protein: CAISESGTGLHPYNEQFF.

This rearrangement joins TRBV5-6 to TRBJ1-2; 7 bases are shared with TRBD1. The CDR3 loop spans 18 amino acids. Looked up from germline, CDR1 is SGHDT and CDR2 is YYEEEE. The trim removed 3 bases at V and 2 bases at J, leaving 16 bases unmatched. The CDR3 nucleotides read TGTGCCAGCAGCTGGAGGCTCGGGGACAGTAATTCAAACTATGGCTACACCTTC. Its translation: CASSWRLGDSNSNYGYTF.

This sequence joins TRBV9 and TRBJ2-3; TRBD2 matches at 16 bases. This CDR3 is 16 amino acids long. Germline lookup yields CDR1 SGDLS and CDR2 YYNGEE. With 2 bases clipped from V and 5 bases from J, the junction kept 2 bases outside the gene matches. CDR3 coding DNA: TGTGCCAGCAGCGTTGGGACTAGCGGGGGGGTAGATACGCAGTATTTT. It is translated as CASSVGTSGGVDTQYF. The full variable domain, in which reference TRBV9 and TRBJ2-3 provide the parts outside the CDR3, is DSGVTQTPKHLITATGQRVTLRCSPRSGDLSVYWYQQSLDQGLQFLIQYYNGEERAKGNILERFSAQQFPDLHSELNLSSLELGDSALYFCASSVGTSGGVDTQYFGPGTRLTVL.

The chain links TRBV21-1 to TRBJ1-5; the table's D call TRBD1 went unverified against the DNA. TRBV21-1 is recorded as a pseudogene. CDR3 length equals 20 residues. The CDR3 bases are TGTGCCAGCAGCAAAGGATACAGGGTTTTATCGACTGAACGTAATCAGCCCCAGCATTTT. Translating gives CASSKGYRVLSTERNQPQHF.

CDR3 in amino acids: CASSFGGGGYEQYF. The DNA of the CDR3 is TGTGCCAGCAGCTTCGGAGGGGGCGGCTACGAGCAGTACTTC. The chain links TRBV11-1 to TRBJ2-7; possible D gene TRBD1, 7 bases. Germline V CDR1 and CDR2: SGHAT, FQDESV (reference sequence). This CDR3 has 14 amino acids. The V end was cut by 3 bases, the J end by 3 bases, with 12 bases between.

This clone was observed a single time. The chain couples TRBV2 to TRBJ1-1; 9 bases map to TRBD1. CDR3 length: 14 residues. Per the germline V gene, CDR1 is SNHLY and CDR2 is FYNNEI. Unmatched junction bases numbered 6, after V lost 6 bases and J lost 4 bases. The CDR3 here is CASSATGGGTEAFF. Here the CDR3 DNA reads TGTGCCAGCAGCGCAACAGGGGGCGGCACTGAAGCTTTCTTT. The full variable domain, its missing parts supplied by reference TRBV2 and TRBJ1-1, is EPEVTQTPSHQVTQMGQEVILRCVPISNHLYFYWYRQILGQKVEFLVSFYNNEISEKSEIFDDQFSVERPDGSNFTLKIRSTKLEDSAMYFCASSATGGGTEAFFGQGTRLTVV.

This chain links TRBV6-1 with TRBJ2-2; 9 bases match TRBD1. Germline trimming cut 4 bases from V and 0 bases from J; bases unmatched to any gene: 6. Germline V gives CDR1 MNHNS, CDR2 SASEGT. CDR3 length equals 17 residues. CDR3: CASSAGTGPANTGELFF. The CDR3, as DNA: TGTGCCAGCAGTGCAGGGACAGGGCCTGCGAACACCGGGGAGCTGTTTTTT.

The genes are TRBV5-8 and TRBJ1-1; 7 nucleotides agree with TRBD1. Germline CDR1 is SGHTS and CDR2 is YDEGEE. The V gene end was trimmed by 4 bases and the J gene end by 0 bases; junction bases not matched to a gene: 9. The CDR3 is 16 residues long. The CDR3, as DNA: TGTGCCAGCAGCCTCGTGACAGGGAACATGAACACTGAAGCTTTCTTT. Its translation is CASSLVTGNMNTEAFF.

V and J are TRBV7-3 and TRBJ1-4, with D maybe TRBD1 (6 bases). Germline V gene data show CDR1 as SGHTA and CDR2 as FQGTGA. This CDR3 region has 13 residues. Trimming took 5 bases from V and 8 from J, leaving 12 bases between them. The CDR3 DNA is TGTGCCAGCAGCCCTGGTAGGGGGGAAAAACTGTTTTTT. The encoded protein is CASSPGRGEKLFF.

The chain carries TRBV9 and TRBJ1-2; TRBD1 aligns across 8 bases. This CDR3 spans 17 amino acids. Trimming cost V 4 bases and J 1 base; bases outside gene matches: 12. The germline CDR1 and CDR2 sequences are SGDLS and YYNGEE. The CDR3 sequence: CASSFGLQGGINYGYTF. CDR3 nucleotides: TGTGCCAGCAGCTTTGGATTACAGGGGGGAATTAACTATGGCTACACCTTC.

This sequence joins TRBV5-1 and TRBJ2-7, with 8 positions matching TRBD1. The CDR3 length is 16 residues. Germline V gene sequence: CDR1 SGHRS, CDR2 YFSETQ. Trimming removed 2 bases from V and 3 bases from J; junction bases left unmatched: 10. For the CDR3, the DNA is TGCGCCAGCAGCTTTTTCCTCCAAACAGGGGGCTACGAGCAGTACTTC. It is translated as CASSFFLQTGGYEQYF. The variable domain in full, with the rest retrieved from reference TRBV5-1 and TRBJ2-7, is KAGVTQTPRYLIKTRGQQVTLSCSPISGHRSVSWYQQTPGQGLQFLFEYFSETQRNKGNFPGRFSGRQFSNSRSEMNVSTLELGDSALYLCASSFFLQTGGYEQYFGPGTRLTVT.